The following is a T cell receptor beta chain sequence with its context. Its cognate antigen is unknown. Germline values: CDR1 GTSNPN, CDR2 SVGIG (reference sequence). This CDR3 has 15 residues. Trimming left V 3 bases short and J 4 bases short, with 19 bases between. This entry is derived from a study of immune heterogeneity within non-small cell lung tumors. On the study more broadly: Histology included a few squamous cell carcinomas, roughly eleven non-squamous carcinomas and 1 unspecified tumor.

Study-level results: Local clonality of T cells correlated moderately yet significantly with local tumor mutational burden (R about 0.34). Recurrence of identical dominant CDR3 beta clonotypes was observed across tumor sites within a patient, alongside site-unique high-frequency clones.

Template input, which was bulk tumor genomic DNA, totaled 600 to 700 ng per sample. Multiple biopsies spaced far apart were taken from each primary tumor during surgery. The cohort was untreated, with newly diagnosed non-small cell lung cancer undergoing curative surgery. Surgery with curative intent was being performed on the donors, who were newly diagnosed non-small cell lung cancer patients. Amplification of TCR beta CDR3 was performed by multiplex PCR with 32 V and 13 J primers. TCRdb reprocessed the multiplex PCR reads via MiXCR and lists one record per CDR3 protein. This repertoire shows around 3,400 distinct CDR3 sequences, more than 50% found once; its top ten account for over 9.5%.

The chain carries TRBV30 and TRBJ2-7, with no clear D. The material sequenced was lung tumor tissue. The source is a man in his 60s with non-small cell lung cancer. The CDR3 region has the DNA TGTGCCTGGAGCGGCCCCGGGCCCTGGGGTTACGAGCAGTACTTC. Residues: CAWSGPGPWGYEQYF.